Listed below are T cell receptor beta chains from one sample, sequenced in a study of cytomegalovirus exposure and HLA in healthy donors. The table came from immunoSEQ multiplex PCR; TCRdb's copy has only in-frame clones and leaves some out. This table has some 190,000 clones, over 80% appearing once. The sequenced material came from PBMCs. The receptors were sampled from a boy between 2 and 15 years old in good health and CMV-seronegative. Both conserved end residues are trimmed from each CDR3.

J | V | CDR3
TRBJ2-3 | TRBV18 | ASSPTTIAGGPVP
TRBJ2-3 | TRBV4-1 | ASSRLLAGSTDTQY
TRBJ2-1 | TRBV4-1 | ASSHMGQYLNEQF
TRBJ2-3 | TRBV19 | ASSKIAGGLTDTQY
TRBJ1-1 | TRBV7-2 | ASSSRGQGNTEAF
TRBJ2-1 | TRBV27 | ASSARGGGASEQF
TRBJ1-3 | TRBV9 | ASSPRGRGNLGAGNTIY
TRBJ2-7 | TRBV10-3 | AISESGGEQY
TRBJ2-6 | TRBV23-1 | ASSLDSGANVLT
TRBJ2-1 | TRBV6-4 | ASPDLTGTASYNEQF
TRBJ2-1 | TRBV4-1 | ASSQDKASGSYNEQF
TRBJ2-1 | TRBV5-1 | ASSTPSGRARTSYNEQF
TRBJ2-7 | TRBV6-1 | ASSDGLAGQYEQY
TRBJ1-4 | TRBV5-1 | ASSLGENEKLF
TRBJ2-3 | TRBV2 | ASSHWEGTDTQY
TRBJ2-2 | TRBV9 | ASSLWQGSFTGELF
TRBJ2-3 | TRBV2 | ASRSVVVARPTDTQY
TRBJ2-1 | TRBV2 | ASSEVVPRDYYNEQF
TRBJ2-3 | TRBV2 | ASSIRDPGTDTQY
TRBJ1-3 | TRBV11-2 | ASSLALSSGNTIY
TRBJ2-2 | TRBV11-2 | ASSLRRRGGELF
TRBJ1-6 | TRBV7-6 | ASSSQDGGYSPLH
TRBJ1-3 | TRBV9 | ASSVVGTTGALRNTIY
TRBJ2-5 | TRBV25-1 | ASSEFLAGVGETQY
TRBJ2-3 | TRBV6-5 | ASSFDGGNTQY
TRBJ2-6 | TRBV6-5 | ASSLNSGSGANVLT
TRBJ2-5 | TRBV2 | ASRGTAQETQY
TRBJ2-1 | TRBV2 | ASSEIALPSYNEQF
TRBJ2-7 | TRBV28 | ASSLTSGRHEQY
TRBJ2-3 | TRBV9 | ASSLEAIHTDTQY
TRBJ2-1 | TRBV4-1 | ASSQLRGNEQF
TRBJ2-1 | TRBV5-1 | ASSPGGSTYNEQF
TRBJ2-4 | TRBV21-1 | ASSWDRGKENIQY
TRBJ2-7 | TRBV19 | ASSATGGGFEQY
TRBJ2-2 | TRBV19 | ASSPLETGGRAGELF
TRBJ2-1 | TRBV10-2 | ASSLGGENEQF
TRBJ2-1 | TRBV7-8 | ASSLVTGGSSYNEQF
TRBJ1-2 | TRBV7-9 | ASSFPGQGNGYT
TRBJ2-3 | TRBV10-1 | ASSDTGFVDTQY
TRBJ1-6 | TRBV6-1 | ASSEIRTAGNSPLH
TRBJ1-2 | TRBV5-1 | ASSLGQGIGGYT
TRBJ2-1 | TRBV6-5 | ASSYSSGMSYNEQF
TRBJ2-3 | TRBV6-1 | ASSPGTLSTDTQY
TRBJ1-5 | TRBV11-3 | ASSSPDSNQPQH
TRBJ2-3 | TRBV9 | ASSAGGGRAGSDTQY
TRBJ1-1 | TRBV4-3 | ASSQPGQNTEAF